These 23 T cell receptor beta chains originate from one sample sequenced in a study of blood T cell repertoires in COVID-19. Profiled with immunoSEQ multiplex PCR; TCRdb holds only in-frame clones, not every one. Among hundreds of thousands of clones, approximately 90% were seen once, and the ten largest hold under 8%. Sequences were obtained from peripheral blood. The origin of the receptors is a woman in her thirties who had recovered from COVID-19.

This clone was seen just once. V and J are TRBV2 and TRBJ2-7, with a weak D call TRBD2 (6 bases). V shed 7 bases and J shed 3 bases, with 13 bases lying between them. CDR1 is SNHLY and CDR2 is FYNNEI in the germline V gene. There are 13 residues in the CDR3. CDR3 sequence reads: CASTRAGIYEQYF. The CDR3, as DNA: TGTGCCAGCACCCGGGCGGGAATCTACGAGCAGTACTTC.

This sequence joins TRBV7-6 and TRBJ1-2; 10 nucleotides agree with TRBD1. The V gene's germline CDR1 is SGHVS and CDR2 FNYEAQ. The J segment lost 4 bases and the V segment lost 5 bases, leaving 7 bases of the junction unmatched. This CDR3 has 15 amino acids. The CDR3, as DNA: TGTGCCAGCAGCCCCGGGACAGGGGAAGGCTATGGCTACACCTTC. Its protein is CASSPGTGEGYGYTF.

In its sample, this clone was seen once. The J gene is TRBJ2-7, the V gene TRBV27; TRBD1 matches 10 bases. Trimming removed 5 bases from V and 3 bases from J; junction bases left unmatched: 10. The CDR3 has 16 residues. In germline, CDR1 is MNHEY, CDR2 SMNVEV (reference sequence). In DNA form, the CDR3 reads TGTGCCAGCAGTATGCCGGGACAGGGGACAGTCTACGAGCAGTACTTC. It encodes CASSMPGQGTVYEQYF.

The chain recombines TRBV12-3 or TRBV12-4 with TRBJ2-3; perhaps TRBD2 as D (7 bases). CDR3 length: 13 residues. CDR3 in DNA: TGTGCTATCCGGGGGGCCTGGACAGATACGCAGTATTTT. Amino acid sequence: CAIRGAWTDTQYF.

The rearrangement links TRBV4-1 to TRBJ2-1, with a tentative D call TRBD1 (6 bases). Deletions cut 1 base from V and 4 bases from J, with 11 bases between. The germline CDR1 and CDR2 sequences are MGHRA and YSYEKL. This CDR3 is 15 amino acids long. For the CDR3, the DNA is TGCGCCAGCAGCCAAGTTAGAGGACAGTACAATGAGCAGTTCTTC. Translating it yields CASSQVRGQYNEQFF.

The gene calls are TRBV6-1 and TRBJ2-3; 7 nucleotides align to TRBD1. The CDR3 sequence is 17 residues long. Unmatched junction bases numbered 10, after V lost 4 bases and J lost 0 bases. In germline, CDR1 is MNHNS, CDR2 SASEGT. The CDR3, as DNA: TGTGCCAGCAGTGGGGTGAGACAGGGACAAAGCACAGATACGCAGTATTTT. Translating it yields CASSGVRQGQSTDTQYF.

The chain has TRBV18 and TRBJ1-1; a possible D gene is TRBD1 (6 bases). V lost 5 bases to trimming and J lost 4 bases, with 14 bases between them. The germline V gene encodes CDR1 KGHSH and CDR2 LQKENI. CDR3 length: 14 amino acids. CDR3 protein: CASSRRGGSTEAFF. As DNA, the CDR3 is TGTGCCAGCTCAAGGAGGGGGGGGTCCACTGAAGCTTTCTTT.

The chain recombines TRBV5-1 with TRBJ2-3; D is perhaps TRBD2 (6 bases). This CDR3 is built from 15 residues. CDR1 and CDR2 from the germline V gene are SGHRS and YFSETQ. Between the trimmed V and J ends, which lost 4 bases and 6 bases, there was a span of 18 bases. The CDR3 here is CASSQYQTGRDTQYF. The CDR3 DNA is TGCGCCAGCAGCCAATACCAAACGGGGAGGGATACGCAGTATTTT.

The rearrangement links TRBV27 to TRBJ2-1; 7 bases are a match to TRBD1. With V trimmed by 6 bases and J by 2 bases, 4 bases remained unmatched. The CDR3 loop spans 14 amino acids. CDR1 MNHEY and CDR2 SMNVEV come from the germline V gene (reference sequence). CDR3 protein: CASRPGQTYNEQFF. The DNA for the CDR3 is TGTGCCAGCAGACCGGGACAGACCTACAATGAGCAGTTCTTC.

V is TRBV7-2 and J is TRBJ2-1; D is perhaps TRBD1 (5 bases). CDR1 SGHTA and CDR2 FQGNSA come from the germline V gene. The CDR3 spans 14 residues. V was shortened by 3 bases and J by 5 bases, with 11 bases between the two germline ends. The CDR3 DNA reads TGTGCCAGCAGCTTGCCCAGGGTCCACAATGAGCAGTTCTTC. The encoded protein is CASSLPRVHNEQFF.

This clone appeared a few times. In the same sample, other DNA sequences code for this CDR3. The chain joins TRBV7-9 to TRBJ1-5, with TRBD1 as a possible D gene (5 bases). CDR1 SEHNR and CDR2 FQNEAQ come from the germline V gene (reference sequence). The CDR3 loop spans 14 amino acids. Between the trimmed V and J ends, which lost 1 base and 6 bases, there was a span of 10 bases. In nucleotides, the CDR3 is TGTGCCAGCAGCTTAGGGCAGGGTGCTCAGCCCCAGCATTTT. Encoded protein: CASSLGQGAQPQHF.

The chain joins TRBV5-5 to TRBJ2-7; D is perhaps TRBD1 (6 bases). Trimming shortened V by 4 bases and J by 7 bases, and 24 bases separated the two germline ends. The CDR3 runs to 16 residues. CDR1 and CDR2 from the germline V gene are SGHKS and YYEKEE (reference sequence). CDR3 sequence reads: CASSRQLDSLSGEQYF. Here the CDR3 DNA reads TGTGCCAGCAGCCGTCAGCTGGACAGCCTCTCGGGAGAGCAGTACTTC.

This clone occurred once. The V call is TRBV28, the J call TRBJ1-3; perhaps TRBD1 as D (5 bases). This CDR3 region has 18 residues. Trimming pared 1 base from V and 4 bases from J, leaving 20 bases between. The V gene's germline CDR1 is MDHEN and CDR2 SYDVKM. The CDR3 here is CASSLFRGPGMVGNTIYF. The CDR3 DNA follows: TGTGCCAGCAGTTTATTTAGGGGCCCGGGTATGGTCGGAAACACCATATATTTT.

The rearrangement joins TRBV14 to TRBJ1-4; TRBD1 might be the D (6 bases). Germline CDR1 and CDR2: SGHDN and FVKESK. Between the trimmed V and J ends, which lost 4 bases and 5 bases, there was a span of 17 bases. The CDR3 extends over 16 amino acids. The CDR3, as DNA: TGTGCCAGCAGCCGGGATACAGGGCCCTCGAATGAAAAACTGTTTTTT. Translating it yields CASSRDTGPSNEKLFF.

This clone occurred once. The chain joins TRBV7-9 to TRBJ2-3; D might be TRBD2 (6 bases). Deletions cut 5 bases from V and 1 base from J, with 16 bases between. There are 16 residues in the CDR3. The germline V gene has CDR1 SEHNR and CDR2 FQNEAQ (reference sequence). CDR3 DNA: TGTGCCAGCAGCCCACGGGTGGCTAGCGGCACAGATACGCAGTATTTT. It codes for CASSPRVASGTDTQYF.

The chain is built from TRBV5-1 and TRBJ2-5, with TRBD1 as a possible D gene (6 bases). This CDR3 comprises 14 residues. Trimming left V 4 bases short and J 0 bases short, with 10 bases between. CDR1 and CDR2 from the germline V gene are SGHRS and YFSETQ. The CDR3 DNA is TGCGCCAGCAGCCAAACAGGGAACCAAGAGACCCAGTACTTC. Translated, it gives CASSQTGNQETQYF.

The chain joins TRBV9 to TRBJ2-7; the D is unclear. Trimming removed 0 bases at V and 3 bases at J, with 10 bases between. The germline CDR1 and CDR2 sequences are SGDLS and YYNGEE. The CDR3 has 14 residues. CDR3 sequence (DNA): TGTGCCAGCAGCGTAGATCACGCCGGCTACGAGCAGTACTTC. This translates into CASSVDHAGYEQYF.

This clone was detected only a few times. V and J are TRBV12-3 or TRBV12-4 and TRBJ1-5, with a possible D match to TRBD1 (5 bases). Trimming removed 2 bases at V and 9 bases at J, with 8 bases between. The CDR3 consists of 12 residues. CDR3: CASSLSGMPQHF. DNA for the CDR3: TGTGCCAGCAGTTTATCAGGGATGCCCCAGCATTTT.

The chain couples TRBV9 to TRBJ2-3; D might be TRBD2 (5 bases). From germline, CDR1 is SGDLS and CDR2 YYNGEE. V lost 4 bases to trimming and J lost 0 bases, with 12 bases between them. The CDR3 covers 15 residues. CDR3 DNA sequence: TGTGCCAGCAGCCCCCCCGGGGTCAGCACAGATACGCAGTATTTT. Residues: CASSPPGVSTDTQYF.

The chain uses TRBV7-2 and TRBJ1-6; D is possibly TRBD1 (6 bases). V gave up 5 bases and J gave up 9 bases, with 14 bases separating them. The CDR3 contains 14 residues. CDR1 is SGHTA, CDR2 FQGNSA, per germline. The CDR3 reads CASSLGQRVSPLHF. The CDR3 DNA reads TGTGCCAGCAGCCTCGGACAGAGGGTTTCACCCCTCCACTTT.

This clone showed up just once. CDR3 sequence (DNA): TGTGCCAGCAGCTTAAGAAGGCACGTAACCCTGCAGAACTATAGCAATCAGCCCCAGCATTTT. It codes for CASSLRRHVTLQNYSNQPQHF. This chain connects TRBV7-3 to TRBJ1-5; D remains ambiguous. The V gene's germline CDR1 is SGHTA and CDR2 FQGTGA. Trimming stripped 1 base from V and 0 bases from J, with 25 bases between. The CDR3 is 21 amino acids.

The V gene is TRBV5-1, the J gene TRBJ2-7; possibly TRBD2 for D (6 bases). The CDR3 has 14 amino acids. Trimming shortened V by 4 bases and J by 6 bases, and 17 bases separated the two germline ends. Germline V gives CDR1 SGHRS, CDR2 YFSETQ. The CDR3 DNA is TGCGCCAGCAGCCCGCCCCGGGGAGGATCCGAGCAGTACTTC. Translating it yields CASSPPRGGSEQYF.

The chain combines TRBV28 with TRBJ1-6; the match to TRBD1 covers 9 bases. The germline CDR1 and CDR2 sequences are MDHEN and SYDVKM. V lost 6 bases and J lost 0; bases outside the gene matches: 6. The CDR3 totals 17 residues. The CDR3 reads CASRGTGRSSYNSPLHF. DNA for the CDR3: TGTGCCAGCAGAGGGACAGGGAGAAGCTCCTATAATTCACCCCTCCACTTT.